Sequencing of this T cell receptor beta chain was carried out in a study of OX40 agonist ivuxolimab in advanced cancers. Study at large: Averaging about 60 years in age, with a range of roughly 23 to 85, the cohort was around 87% male. Study conclusions and caveats: Antigen specificity remained undetermined for the expanded peripheral T cells. Some of the nonresponding patients also showed low levels of normalized T-cell clonal expansion.

Data came from immunoSEQ multiplex PCR; TCRdb stores just in-frame clones and leaves some out. The table lists about 40,000 clones, more than 75% of them singletons. This CDR3 is built from 16 residues. Trimming took 7 bases from V and 2 from J; bases not matched to a gene: 11. The germline gives CDR1 SNHLY, CDR2 FYNNEI. Comments on this clone: The antigen is not known.

This chain joins TRBV2 and TRBJ2-3; the match to TRBD2 covers 8 bases. The sequencing used CD4+ or CD8+ T cells sorted from blood, collected in a trial of the OX40 agonist ivuxolimab. The receptor's source is an adult with an advanced solid tumor such as melanoma, head and neck, liver or kidney cancer. The CDR3 DNA follows: TGTGCCAGCAACCAAAACAGCGGGAGTCTCACAGATACGCAGTATTTT. Its protein is CASNQNSGSLTDTQYF.